This TCR beta chain is from a study of early T cells in non-severe SARS-CoV-2 infection. This clonotype was observed a few times. MiXCR, applied by TCRdb to the 5' RACE reads, yields one record per CDR3 protein. The data show about 27,000 distinct CDR3 sequences, approximately 2.9% seen once. The sequencing sample was made of whole blood. This clonotype was obtained from an adult who was a healthcare worker with PCR-confirmed SARS-CoV-2 infection or an uninfected control (not recorded which).

The CDR3 DNA reads TGTGCCAGTAGTATTAGTGGGAACCCCTACAATGAGCAGTTCTTC. Translation gives CASSISGNPYNEQFF. The genes are TRBV19 and TRBJ2-1; D gene uncertain. V lost 3 bases and J lost 2, with 11 bases in between. The CDR3 runs 15 residues. Germline loops: CDR1 LNHDA, CDR2 SQIVND (reference sequence). The whole variable domain, remainder taken from reference TRBV19 and TRBJ2-1, is DGGITQSPKYLFRKEGQNVTLSCEQNLNHDAMYWYRQDPGQGLRLIYYSQIVNDFQKGDIAEGYSVSREKKESFPLTVTSAQKNPTAFYLCASSISGNPYNEQFFGPGTRLTVL.